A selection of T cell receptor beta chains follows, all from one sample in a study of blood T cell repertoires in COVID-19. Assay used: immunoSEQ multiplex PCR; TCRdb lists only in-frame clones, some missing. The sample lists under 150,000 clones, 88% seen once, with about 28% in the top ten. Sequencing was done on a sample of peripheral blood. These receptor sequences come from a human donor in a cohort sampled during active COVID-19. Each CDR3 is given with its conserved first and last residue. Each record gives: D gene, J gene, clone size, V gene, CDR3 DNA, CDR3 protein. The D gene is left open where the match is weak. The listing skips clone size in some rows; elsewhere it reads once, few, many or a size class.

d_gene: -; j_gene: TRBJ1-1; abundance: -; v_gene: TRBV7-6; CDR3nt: TGTGCCAGCAGCTTAGATGTAGGGGTGAACACTGAAGCTTTCTTT; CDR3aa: CASSLDVGVNTEAFF
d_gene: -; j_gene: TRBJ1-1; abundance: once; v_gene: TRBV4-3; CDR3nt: TGCGCCAGCAGCCAAGAATCAGTCCGATTCACTGAAGCTTTCTTT; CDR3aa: CASSQESVRFTEAFF
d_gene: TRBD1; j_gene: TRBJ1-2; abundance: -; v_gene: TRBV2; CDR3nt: TGTGCCAGCAGGGGGGACAGGGGGCGCATCTATGGCTACACCTTC; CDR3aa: CASRGDRGRIYGYTF
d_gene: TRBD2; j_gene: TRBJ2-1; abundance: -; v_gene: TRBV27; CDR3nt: TGTGCCAGCAGTTTGGGACTAGTATCGAATGAGCAGTTCTTC; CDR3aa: CASSLGLVSNEQFF
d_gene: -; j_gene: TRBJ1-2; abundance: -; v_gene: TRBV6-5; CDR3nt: TGTGCCAGCAGATCACAGGGTTCGGGCTATGGCTACACCTTC; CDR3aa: CASRSQGSGYGYTF
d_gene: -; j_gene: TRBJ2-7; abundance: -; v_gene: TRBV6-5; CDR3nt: TGTGCCAGCAGTCGACGGGATACGGGCGAGCAGTACTTC; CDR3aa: CASSRRDTGEQYF
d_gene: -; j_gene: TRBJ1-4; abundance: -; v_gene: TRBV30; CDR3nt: TGTGCCTGCCACCTACAACTAAATGAAAAACTGTTTTTT; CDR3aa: CACHLQLNEKLFF
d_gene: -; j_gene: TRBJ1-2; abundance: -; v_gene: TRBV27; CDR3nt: TGTGCCAGCAGTTTATTCTTAGCGGACCCCTCTGGCTACACCTTC; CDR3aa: CASSLFLADPSGYTF
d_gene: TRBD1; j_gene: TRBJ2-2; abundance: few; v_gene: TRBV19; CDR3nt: TGTGCCAGTAACCGACAGGGGGCTTTCACCGGGGAGCTGTTTTTT; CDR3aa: CASNRQGAFTGELFF
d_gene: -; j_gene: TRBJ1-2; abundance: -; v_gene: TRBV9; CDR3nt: TGTGCCAGCAGCGTAGACAGCAGCTATGGCTACACCTTC; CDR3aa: CASSVDSSYGYTF
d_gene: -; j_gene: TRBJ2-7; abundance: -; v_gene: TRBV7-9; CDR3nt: TGTGCCAGCAGCTTAGAGTCAGGGCAATACGAGCAGTACTTC; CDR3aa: CASSLESGQYEQYF
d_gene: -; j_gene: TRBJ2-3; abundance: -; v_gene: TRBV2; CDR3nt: TGTGCCAGCAGTGGGCCAGGAAGTAGCACAGATACGCAGTATTTT; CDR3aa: CASSGPGSSTDTQYF
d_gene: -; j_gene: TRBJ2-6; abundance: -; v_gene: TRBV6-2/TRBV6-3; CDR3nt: TGTGCCAGCAGTTGGAGGGGGCTCTCTGGGGCCAACGTCCTGACTTTC; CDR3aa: CASSWRGLSGANVLTF
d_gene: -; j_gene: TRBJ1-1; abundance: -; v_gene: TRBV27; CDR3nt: TGTGCCAGCAGTTTGGGCTCGGGGAGCACTGAAGCTTTCTTT; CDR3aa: CASSLGSGSTEAFF